The sequence of this TCR beta chain was determined in a study of blood T cell repertoires in COVID-19 (dated by TCRdb to the early 2020s). Background for the entire study: The collaborator samples originated in the United States, Italy and Spain and spanned the acute and convalescent phases of COVID-19. The prospective study material was composed of cDNA or gDNA derived from T cells, B-cell-depleted T cells, or PBMCs. The repertoires were made available in a free public database intended to serve as a resource for research on the immune response to SARS-CoV-2. Where HLA class I and class II types were available, the types were taken from metadata supplied by the sample provider, not from assay-based typing. The dataset comprised deeply sampled blood TCRbeta repertoires from subjects exposed to, actively infected with, or recovered from COVID-19. Samples came from the ongoing ImmuneRACE study (first 160 participants) plus 1,254 subjects from 6 global collaborators. Sample metadata almost always included a de-identified subject ID, COVID-19 status, age in years and sex. What the research found in general, with its limitations: The amount of clinical and demographic metadata varied by source and participant and was provided uncurated.

TCRbeta CDR3 regions were amplified from genomic DNA using the immunoSEQ Assay, a bias-controlled multiplex PCR. The paper's processing steps were these. The number of nucleated cells in each sample was estimated from the amplification of reference gene primers within the assay. Sequence reads were collapsed and filtered to measure the absolute abundance of every unique TCRbeta CDR3 rearrangement. For each sample, productive Simpson clonality was calculated as the square root of Simpson's diversity index over productive rearrangements. The table comes from immuneACCESS by way of TCRdb, which keeps in-frame sequences with V and J called. Part of the clones is missing from these tables; in studies checked, under half for an unresolved V gene and the rest for unknown reasons. The DNA gave D and trimming, while V, J and clone size come from that table. This sample lists hundreds of thousands of clones; about 80% were detected once. The ten largest account for over 7.5% of the sample.

Whole blood was collected in K2EDTA tubes by collaborating institutions according to the institutions' own protocols. For TCRbeta analysis, collaborator samples were shipped as frozen whole blood, as isolated PBMCs, or as DNA extracted from either sample type. V sheds 0 bases and J sheds 0 bases, leaving 11 bases between their ends. The germline V gene yields LGHNA for CDR1 and YNFKEQ for CDR2. Taken from cysteine to phenylalanine, the CDR3 has 16 residues. Kept here is only the CDR3 DNA, which spans 48 bases and is read in frame from base 1. Note on this clone: The target of this receptor is not known. Base-call qualities are not available, and no considerably larger clone is one nucleotide away.

This receptor chain uses TRBV4-2 and TRBJ1-2; the D gene identity is not certain. This receptor was identified in a man older than 75 with acute or convalescent COVID-19. The material sequenced was peripheral blood. The CDR3 loop reads CASSQDGGRANYGYTF. The DNA sequence is as follows: TGTGCCAGCAGCCAAGACGGCGGGCGAGCTAACTATGGCTACACCTTC.